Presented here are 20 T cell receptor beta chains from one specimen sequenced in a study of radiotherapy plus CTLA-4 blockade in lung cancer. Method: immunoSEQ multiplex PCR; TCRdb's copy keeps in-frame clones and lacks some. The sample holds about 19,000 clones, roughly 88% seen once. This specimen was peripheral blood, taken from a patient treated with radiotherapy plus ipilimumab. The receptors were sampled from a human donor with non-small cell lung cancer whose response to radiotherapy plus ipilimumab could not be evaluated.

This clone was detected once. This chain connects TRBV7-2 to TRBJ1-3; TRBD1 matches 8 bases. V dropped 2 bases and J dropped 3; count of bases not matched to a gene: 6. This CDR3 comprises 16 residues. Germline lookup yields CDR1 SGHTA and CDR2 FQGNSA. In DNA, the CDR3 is TGTGCCAGCAGCTTATGGCAGGGGGCTGGTGGAAACACCATATATTTT. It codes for CASSLWQGAGGNTIYF.

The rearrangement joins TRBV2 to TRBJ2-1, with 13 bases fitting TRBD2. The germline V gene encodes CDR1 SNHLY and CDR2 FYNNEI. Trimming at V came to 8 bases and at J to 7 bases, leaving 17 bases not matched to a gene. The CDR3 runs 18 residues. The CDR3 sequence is CASHITSGGAPSGNEQFF. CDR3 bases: TGTGCCAGCCATATAACTAGCGGGGGGGCCCCATCTGGGAATGAGCAGTTCTTC.

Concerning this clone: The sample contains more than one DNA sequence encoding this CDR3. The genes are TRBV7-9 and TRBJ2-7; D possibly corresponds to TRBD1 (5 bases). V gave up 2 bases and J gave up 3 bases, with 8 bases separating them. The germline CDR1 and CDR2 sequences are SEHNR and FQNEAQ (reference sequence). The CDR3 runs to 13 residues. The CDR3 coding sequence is TGTGCCAGCAGCTTACAAGGGGACTACGAGCAGTACTTC. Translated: CASSLQGDYEQYF. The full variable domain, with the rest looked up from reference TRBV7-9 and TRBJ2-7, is DTGVSQNPRHKITKRGQNVTFRCDPISEHNRLYWYRQTLGQGPEFLTYFQNEAQLEKSRLLSDRFSAERPKGSFSTLEIQRTEQGDSAMYLCASSLQGDYEQYFGPGTRLTVT.

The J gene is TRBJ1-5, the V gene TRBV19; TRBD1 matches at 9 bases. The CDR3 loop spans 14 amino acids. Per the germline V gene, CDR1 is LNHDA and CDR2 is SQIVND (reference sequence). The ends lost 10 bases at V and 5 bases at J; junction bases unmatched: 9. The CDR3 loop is CATEGQGRYQPQHF. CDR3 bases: TGTGCCACCGAAGGACAGGGGAGGTATCAGCCCCAGCATTTT. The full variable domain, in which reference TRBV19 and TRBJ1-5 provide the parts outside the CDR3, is DGGITQSPKYLFRKEGQNVTLSCEQNLNHDAMYWYRQDPGQGLRLIYYSQIVNDFQKGDIAEGYSVSREKKESFPLTVTSAQKNPTAFYLCATEGQGRYQPQHFGDGTRLSIL.

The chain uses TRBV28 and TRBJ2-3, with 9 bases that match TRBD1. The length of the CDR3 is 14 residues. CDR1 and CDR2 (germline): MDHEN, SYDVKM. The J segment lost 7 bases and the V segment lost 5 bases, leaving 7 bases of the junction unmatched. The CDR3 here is CASSIGQGTYTQYF. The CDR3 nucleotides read TGTGCCAGCAGTATCGGACAGGGGACTTATACGCAGTATTTT. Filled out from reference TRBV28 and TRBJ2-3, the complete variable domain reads DVKVTQSSRYLVKRTGEKVFLECVQDMDHENMFWYRQDPGLGLRLIYFSYDVKMKEKGDIPEGYSVSREKKERFSLILESASTNQTSMYLCASSIGQGTYTQYFGPGTRLTVL.

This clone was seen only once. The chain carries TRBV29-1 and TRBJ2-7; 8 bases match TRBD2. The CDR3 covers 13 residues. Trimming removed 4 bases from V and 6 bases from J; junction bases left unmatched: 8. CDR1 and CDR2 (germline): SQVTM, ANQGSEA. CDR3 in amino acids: CSVAREGLGEQYF. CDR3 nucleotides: TGCAGCGTTGCACGGGAGGGCCTGGGCGAGCAGTACTTC.

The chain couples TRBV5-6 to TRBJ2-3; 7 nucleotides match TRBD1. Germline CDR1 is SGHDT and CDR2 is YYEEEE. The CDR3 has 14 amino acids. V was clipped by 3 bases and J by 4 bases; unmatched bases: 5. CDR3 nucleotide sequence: TGTGCCAGCAGCTACCAGGGGGTACCAGATACGCAGTATTTT. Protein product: CASSYQGVPDTQYF.

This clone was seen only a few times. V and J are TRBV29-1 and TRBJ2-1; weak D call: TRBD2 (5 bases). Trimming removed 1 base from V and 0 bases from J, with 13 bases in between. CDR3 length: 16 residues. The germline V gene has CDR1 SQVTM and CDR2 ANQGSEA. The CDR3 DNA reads TGCAGCGTTGAAGGACTACAGTCCGACTCCTACAATGAGCAGTTCTTC. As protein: CSVEGLQSDSYNEQFF.

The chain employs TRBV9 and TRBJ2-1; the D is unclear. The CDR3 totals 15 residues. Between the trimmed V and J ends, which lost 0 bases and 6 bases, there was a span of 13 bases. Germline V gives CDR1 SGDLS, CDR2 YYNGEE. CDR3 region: CASSVESVTGNEQFF. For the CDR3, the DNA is TGTGCCAGCAGCGTAGAAAGCGTGACGGGCAATGAGCAGTTCTTC.

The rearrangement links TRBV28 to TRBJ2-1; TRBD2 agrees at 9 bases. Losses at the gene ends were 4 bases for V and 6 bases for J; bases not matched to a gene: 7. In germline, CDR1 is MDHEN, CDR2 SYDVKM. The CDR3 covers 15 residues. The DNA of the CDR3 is TGTGCCAGCAGTTCTTTCTCTAGCGGGGCCAATGAGCAGTTCTTC. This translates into CASSSFSSGANEQFF.

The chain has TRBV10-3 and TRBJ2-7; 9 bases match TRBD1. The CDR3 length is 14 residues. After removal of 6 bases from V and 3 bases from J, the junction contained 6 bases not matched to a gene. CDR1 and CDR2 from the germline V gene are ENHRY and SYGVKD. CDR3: CAISLDRGDYEQYF. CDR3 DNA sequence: TGTGCCATCAGCCTCGACAGGGGGGACTACGAGCAGTACTTC.

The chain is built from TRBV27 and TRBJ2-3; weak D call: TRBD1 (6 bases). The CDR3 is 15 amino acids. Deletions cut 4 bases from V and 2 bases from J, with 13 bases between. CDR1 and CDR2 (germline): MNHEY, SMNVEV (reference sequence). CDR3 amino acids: CASSSYNRATDTQYF. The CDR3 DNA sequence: TGTGCCAGCAGTTCTTATAACAGGGCCACAGATACGCAGTATTTT.

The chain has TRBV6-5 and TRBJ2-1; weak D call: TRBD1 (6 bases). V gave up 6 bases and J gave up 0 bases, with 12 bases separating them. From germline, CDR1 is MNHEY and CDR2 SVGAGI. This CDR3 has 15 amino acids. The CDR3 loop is CASRRQEASYNEQFF. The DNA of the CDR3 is TGTGCCAGCAGGCGACAGGAGGCCTCCTACAATGAGCAGTTCTTC.

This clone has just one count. CDR3 amino acids: CASSYVGGRRGGELFF. The CDR3, as DNA: TGTGCCAGCAGTTACGTCGGGGGGAGGAGGGGCGGGGAGCTGTTTTTT. The rearrangement links TRBV6-5 to TRBJ2-2, with 7 bases identical to TRBD2. The CDR3 sequence is 16 residues long. Germline loops: CDR1 MNHEY, CDR2 SVGAGI. After removal of 2 bases from V and 7 bases from J, the junction contained 10 bases not matched to a gene.

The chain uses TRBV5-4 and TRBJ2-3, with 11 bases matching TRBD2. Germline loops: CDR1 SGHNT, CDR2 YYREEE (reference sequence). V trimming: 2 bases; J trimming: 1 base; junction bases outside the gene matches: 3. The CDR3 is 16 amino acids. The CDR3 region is CASSFLAGGGTDTQYF. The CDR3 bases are TGTGCCAGCAGCTTTTTAGCGGGAGGGGGCACAGATACGCAGTATTTT.

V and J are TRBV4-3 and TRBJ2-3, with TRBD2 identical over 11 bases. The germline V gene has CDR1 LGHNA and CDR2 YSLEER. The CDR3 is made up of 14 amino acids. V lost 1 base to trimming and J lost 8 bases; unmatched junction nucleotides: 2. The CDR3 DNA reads TGCGCCAGCAGCCAAGTAACTAGCGGGGGTACGCAGTATTTT. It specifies CASSQVTSGGTQYF.

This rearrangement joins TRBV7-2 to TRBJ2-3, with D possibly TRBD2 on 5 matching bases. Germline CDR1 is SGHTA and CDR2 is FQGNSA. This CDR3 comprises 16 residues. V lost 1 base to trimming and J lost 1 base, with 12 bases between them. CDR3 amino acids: CASSLGPGLGTDTQYF. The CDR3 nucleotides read TGTGCCAGCAGCTTAGGACCGGGGTTGGGCACAGATACGCAGTATTTT.

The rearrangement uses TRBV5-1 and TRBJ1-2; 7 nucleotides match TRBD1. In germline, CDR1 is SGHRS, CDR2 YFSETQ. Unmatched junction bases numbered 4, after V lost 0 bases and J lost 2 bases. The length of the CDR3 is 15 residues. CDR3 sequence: CASSLVAGGNYGYTF. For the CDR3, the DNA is TGCGCCAGCAGCTTGGTGGCAGGGGGGAACTATGGCTACACCTTC.

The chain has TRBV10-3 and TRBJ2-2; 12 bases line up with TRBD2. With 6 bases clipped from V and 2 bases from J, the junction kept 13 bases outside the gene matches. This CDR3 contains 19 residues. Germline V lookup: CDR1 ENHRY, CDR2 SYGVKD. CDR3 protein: CAISLDATSGSGNTGELFF. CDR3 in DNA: TGTGCCATCAGCTTAGATGCGACTAGCGGGAGTGGAAACACCGGGGAGCTGTTTTTT.

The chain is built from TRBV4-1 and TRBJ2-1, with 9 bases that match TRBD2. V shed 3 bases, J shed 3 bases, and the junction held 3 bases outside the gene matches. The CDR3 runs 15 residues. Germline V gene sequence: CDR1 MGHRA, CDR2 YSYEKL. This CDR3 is CASSQSSGIYNEQFF. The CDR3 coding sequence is TGCGCCAGCAGCCAGTCTAGCGGGATCTACAATGAGCAGTTCTTC.